The sequence of this T cell receptor beta chain was determined in a study of tumor-infiltrating lymphocytes in primary liver carcinoma. Study in general: Aged between 30 and 69 years, the patients were men and women. Study-level findings and limits: The bulk unsorted samples meant that CD4+ and CD8+ repertoires went uncompared.

Notes on this clonotype: What it recognizes is unknown.

Researchers generated TCR beta cDNA from around 0.55 ug of total RNA, relying on a constant-region primer. Employing slightly modified ARM-PCR, three nested multiplex PCR rounds were run, and these gave rise to the TCR beta libraries. Rounds one and two of PCR, each of 10 cycles, were primed with TRBV1-TRBV30 forward primers and a C-beta reverse primer. TCRdb fed the multiplex PCR reads into MiXCR, producing one record per CDR3 protein. The table shows over 250,000 distinct CDR3 sequences, with roughly three fifths occurring only once. Unsorted whole blood yielded the blood RNA, and germline DNA was also extracted. This CDR3 contains 17 residues. The V gene lost 2 bases and the J gene lost 4 bases, with 19 bases spanning the gap. Germline CDR1 and CDR2: SGHAT and FQNNGV.

This chain uses TRBV11-2 with TRBJ2-3, with TRBD2 as a possible D gene (6 bases). Specimen: peripheral blood. This clonotype originated in a woman aged 25 to 39 with primary liver carcinoma and hepatitis B virus infection. In nucleotides, the CDR3 is TGTGCCAGCAGCTTATCTTTGTCCATGCGGGACTCAGATACGCAGTATTTT. Translating it yields CASSLSLSMRDSDTQYF.